The 24 T cell receptor beta chains below come from one sample, sequenced in a study of type 1 regulatory T cells. TCRdb re-analysed the reads in MiXCR, keeping a single row per CDR3 protein. The table has about 100,000 distinct CDR3 sequences, roughly 28% seen once; the top ten hold 2% to 2.5%. The sequenced sample was CD4+ T cells, either the whole sample or a sorted fraction (not recorded which). These receptors all stem from a human donor in good health.

The chain couples TRBV6-5 to TRBJ2-2; tentatively, D is TRBD2 (5 bases). Trimming removed 2 bases at V and 1 base at J, with 11 bases between. Germline V CDR1 and CDR2: MNHEY, SVGAGI. CDR3 length: 16 residues. The CDR3 DNA reads TGTGCCAGCAGTTACGAGGGAACTGGGAACACCGGGGAGCTGTTTTTT. It translates to CASSYEGTGNTGELFF.

The CDR3 DNA reads TGTGCCAGCAGCTTGTATATCGGCGGGGGGTACACAGATACGCAGTATTTT. It translates to CASSLYIGGGYTDTQYF. The chain employs TRBV5-6 and TRBJ2-3; TRBD2 matches 8 bases. Germline V gene data show CDR1 as SGHDT and CDR2 as YYEEEE. The ends lost 1 base at V and 2 bases at J; junction bases unmatched: 9. The CDR3 extends over 17 amino acids.

This clonotype was recorded once. J is TRBJ2-3 and V is TRBV7-2; D gene unclear. The CDR3 is made up of 14 amino acids. CDR1 is SGHTA, CDR2 FQGNSA, per germline. Trimming removed 4 bases at V and 1 base at J, with 9 bases between. CDR3 sequence (DNA): TGTGCCAGCAGCTCGAGCCATCGCACAGATACGCAGTATTTT. Translated: CASSSSHRTDTQYF.

V usage is TRBV20-1 and J usage is TRBJ2-1; 15 positions match TRBD2. This CDR3 is 15 amino acids long. Germline lookup yields CDR1 DFQATT and CDR2 SNEGSKA (reference sequence). Here the CDR3 DNA reads TGCAGGGGACTAGCGGGAGGCGGGCCGAGCAATGAGCAGTTCTTC. Translating it yields CRGLAGGGPSNEQFF.

This clonotype appeared a few times. V usage is TRBV5-6 and J usage is TRBJ1-5; D uncertain. Germline V gene data show CDR1 as SGHDT and CDR2 as YYEEEE. CDR3 length: 16 residues. Trimming shortened V by 1 base and J by 4 bases, and 15 bases separated the two germline ends. The CDR3 region is CASSLWTGIQNQPQHF. DNA for the CDR3: TGTGCCAGCAGCTTGTGGACCGGGATCCAAAATCAGCCCCAGCATTTT.

V is TRBV28 and J is TRBJ2-3; D is possibly TRBD2 (6 bases). Germline values: CDR1 MDHEN, CDR2 SYDVKM. The CDR3 spans 15 residues. V dropped 6 bases and J dropped 6 bases, with 19 bases sitting between them. This chain's CDR3 is CASRLRGTATDTQYF. For the CDR3, the DNA is TGTGCCAGCAGACTCCGGGGGACCGCCACGGATACGCAGTATTTT.

The gene calls are TRBV12-3 or TRBV12-4 and TRBJ2-5, with TRBD2 identical over 8 bases. Trimming took 7 bases from V and 7 from J; bases not matched to a gene: 11. The CDR3 totals 14 residues. This CDR3 is CASTLSGTAPTQYF. CDR3 in DNA: TGTGCCAGCACCCTTAGCGGGACGGCTCCGACCCAGTACTTC.

This clonotype was found a few times. The CDR3 region is CASSLQAGLQHNEQFF. Here the CDR3 DNA reads TGTGCCAGCAGCTTACAAGCGGGATTGCAACACAATGAGCAGTTCTTC. V and J are TRBV7-6 and TRBJ2-1; the match to TRBD2 covers 7 bases. V lost 2 bases and J lost 5; bases outside the gene matches: 9. There are 16 residues in the CDR3. The germline CDR1 and CDR2 sequences are SGHVS and FNYEAQ. The full variable domain, rest sourced from reference TRBV7-6 and TRBJ2-1, is GAGVSQSPRYKVTKRGQDVALRCDPISGHVSLYWYRQALGQGPEFLTYFNYEAQQDKSGLPNDRFSAERPEGSISTLTIQRTEQRDSAMYRCASSLQAGLQHNEQFFGPGTRLTVL.

This chain connects TRBV10-3 to TRBJ1-1, with D possibly TRBD1 on 6 matching bases. This CDR3 contains 14 residues. V dropped 10 bases and J dropped 4 bases, with 19 bases sitting between them. The V gene's germline CDR1 is ENHRY and CDR2 SYGVKD. CDR3 in amino acids: CATQRDAGATEAFF. CDR3 DNA sequence: TGTGCCACCCAGCGCGACGCAGGGGCCACTGAAGCTTTCTTT.

The chain couples TRBV20-1 to TRBJ2-1; 9 bases align to TRBD2. The V segment lost 7 bases and the J segment 7 bases; nucleotides outside the gene matches: 11. Germline V gene sequence: CDR1 DFQATT, CDR2 SNEGSKA (reference sequence). The CDR3 runs to 14 residues. Written as DNA, the CDR3 is TGCAGTGGATTAGCGGGAGTGGATCGGAATGAGCAGTTCTTC. Amino acids: CSGLAGVDRNEQFF.

V gene TRBV12-3 or TRBV12-4 combines with J gene TRBJ2-2; the D gene is possibly TRBD1 (6 bases). CDR3 size: 15 residues. V was pared by 6 bases and J by 1 base, with 12 bases between. CDR3 bases: TGTGCCAGCAGACCGGGACAAATGAACACCGGGGAGCTGTTTTTT. This encodes CASRPGQMNTGELFF.

The chain recombines TRBV5-1 with TRBJ2-1; TRBD2 matches at 11 bases. V lost 0 bases, J lost 8 bases, and 4 bases stayed unmatched. This CDR3 has 15 amino acids. Germline CDR1 and CDR2: SGHRS and YFSETQ. CDR3: CASSLVLAGGYEQFF. CDR3 bases: TGCGCCAGCAGCTTGGTTCTAGCGGGAGGCTATGAGCAGTTCTTC.

This clonotype was seen more than once but under ten times. The V gene is TRBV2, the J gene TRBJ2-1, with 10 bases matching TRBD2. From germline, CDR1 is SNHLY and CDR2 FYNNEI. The CDR3 consists of 15 residues. Trimming took 4 bases from V and 6 from J; bases not matched to a gene: 6. CDR3 amino acids: CASSVGLAGVNEQFF. The CDR3 nucleotides read TGTGCCAGCAGTGTAGGTCTAGCGGGAGTCAATGAGCAGTTCTTC.

V and J are TRBV20-1 and TRBJ2-2; 10 bases fit TRBD2. CDR1 and CDR2 (germline): DFQATT, SNEGSKA (reference sequence). This CDR3 has 13 residues. Trimming removed 5 bases from V and 7 bases from J; junction bases left unmatched: 4. CDR3 DNA sequence: TGCAGTGCTTCTAGCGGGAGTATCGGGGAGCTGTTTTTT. This sequence encodes CSASSGSIGELFF.

V usage is TRBV11-2 and J usage is TRBJ2-3, with 7 bases that match TRBD2. The CDR3 extends over 16 amino acids. J lost 2 bases, V lost 7 bases, and 12 bases had no gene match. Germline CDR1 SGHAT, CDR2 FQNNGV. The CDR3 sequence: CASTDLGREPTDTQYF. CDR3 coding DNA: TGTGCCAGCACCGACCTGGGGCGGGAGCCCACAGATACGCAGTATTTT.

In this sample, this clonotype turned up a few times. The chain joins TRBV7-9 to TRBJ2-5; 9 bases are a match to TRBD2. The V gene end was trimmed by 4 bases and the J gene end by 5 bases; junction bases not matched to a gene: 11. CDR3 length: 16 residues. Germline lookup yields CDR1 SEHNR and CDR2 FQNEAQ (reference sequence). This chain's CDR3 is CASSSGLADPRETQYF. For the CDR3, the DNA is TGTGCCAGCAGCTCGGGACTAGCCGACCCACGGGAGACCCAGTACTTC. Variable domain in full (rest from reference TRBV7-9 and TRBJ2-5): DTGVSQNPRHKITKRGQNVTFRCDPISEHNRLYWYRQTLGQGPEFLTYFQNEAQLEKSRLLSDRFSAERPKGSFSTLEIQRTEQGDSAMYLCASSSGLADPRETQYFGPGTRLLVL.

J is TRBJ2-1 and V is TRBV6-5, with D possibly being TRBD2 (6 bases). The length of the CDR3 is 14 residues. Germline V gives CDR1 MNHEY, CDR2 SVGAGI. V was shortened by 6 bases and J by 6 bases, with 15 bases between the two germline ends. The CDR3 is CASRPDGTLNEQFF. CDR3 coding DNA: TGTGCCAGCAGGCCGGACGGGACTCTCAATGAGCAGTTCTTC.

The rearrangement joins TRBV11-1 to TRBJ2-1; possibly TRBD1 or TRBD2 for D (5 bases each). The CDR3 spans 16 residues. CDR1 and CDR2 (germline): SGHAT, FQDESV (reference sequence). Trimming took off 1 base at V and 8 bases at J, with 18 bases between the two ends. CDR3 in amino acids: CASSLGGSLWGDEQFF. The CDR3 nucleotides are TGTGCCAGCAGCTTAGGGGGGAGTTTGTGGGGCGATGAGCAGTTCTTC.

With regard to this clonotype: The junction does not match germline at one end; this may be a read error. The V call is TRBV12-3 or TRBV12-4, the J call TRBJ2-1, with 10 bases fitting TRBD2. There are 12 residues in the CDR3. CDR3 region: CASSPLTSGLAW. CDR3 coding DNA: TGTGCCAGCAGCCCCTTGACTAGCGGGTTGGCGTGG.

The table lists this clonotype with a count of one. The chain combines TRBV19 with TRBJ1-4, with D maybe TRBD1 (5 bases). The CDR3 loop spans 16 amino acids. Germline V CDR1 and CDR2: LNHDA, SQIVND (reference sequence). V was cut by 4 bases and J by 3 bases, with 15 bases left in between. The CDR3 DNA follows: TGTGCCAGTAGTACCCCCCGACAGACGCCTAATGAAAAACTGTTTTTT. Translating it yields CASSTPRQTPNEKLFF.

This clonotype was detected a few times. The rearrangement links TRBV5-1 to TRBJ2-7; D uncertain. CDR1 SGHRS and CDR2 YFSETQ come from the germline V gene. The CDR3 sequence is 14 residues long. V lost 4 bases and J 0 bases, leaving 11 bases between the germline ends. CDR3 residues: CASSQDANSYEQYF. The CDR3 DNA is TGCGCCAGCAGCCAGGACGCAAACTCCTACGAGCAGTACTTC.

This clonotype has more than one count but fewer than ten. CDR3 residues: CSAPNAGALIPDTQYF. The CDR3 DNA is TGCAGTGCCCCAAACGCGGGAGCTCTAATCCCAGATACGCAGTATTTT. The chain employs TRBV20-1 and TRBJ2-3; 7 bases map to TRBD2. CDR3 size: 16 residues. Germline V lookup: CDR1 DFQATT, CDR2 SNEGSKA (reference sequence). V lost 6 bases and J lost 4; bases outside the gene matches: 16.

The chain has TRBV12-3 or TRBV12-4 and TRBJ2-5; 8 bases map to TRBD2. The CDR3 contains 13 residues. V was clipped by 7 bases and J by 3 bases; unmatched bases: 4. The CDR3 nucleotides are TGTGCCAGCACAGCGGGGGACAAAGAGACCCAGTACTTC. Translating it yields CASTAGDKETQYF.

This chain connects TRBV20-1 to TRBJ2-1; 8 bases map to TRBD2. The V gene end was trimmed by 0 bases and the J gene end by 6 bases; junction bases not matched to a gene: 10. Germline V lookup: CDR1 DFQATT, CDR2 SNEGSKA (reference sequence). CDR3 length: 16 amino acids. CDR3 sequence (DNA): TGCAGTGCTAGAGATGAGGCGGGAGGCCTGCGCAATGAGCAGTTCTTC. Amino acids: CSARDEAGGLRNEQFF.